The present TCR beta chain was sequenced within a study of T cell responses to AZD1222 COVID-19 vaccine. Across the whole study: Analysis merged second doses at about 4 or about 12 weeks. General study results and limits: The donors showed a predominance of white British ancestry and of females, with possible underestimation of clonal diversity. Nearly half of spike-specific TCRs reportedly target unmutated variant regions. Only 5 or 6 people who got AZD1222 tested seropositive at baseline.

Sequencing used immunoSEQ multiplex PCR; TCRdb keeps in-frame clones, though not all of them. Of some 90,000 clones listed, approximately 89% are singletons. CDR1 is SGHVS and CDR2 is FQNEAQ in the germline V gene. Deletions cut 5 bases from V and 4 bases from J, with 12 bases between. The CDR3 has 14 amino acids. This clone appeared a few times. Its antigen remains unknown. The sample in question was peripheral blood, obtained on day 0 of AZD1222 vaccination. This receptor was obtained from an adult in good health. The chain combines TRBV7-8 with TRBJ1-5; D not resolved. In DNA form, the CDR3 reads TGTGCCAGCAGCACTAGGACGGAGAATCAGCCCCAGCATTTT. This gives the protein CASSTRTENQPQHF.